This T cell receptor beta chain was identified during a study of shared T cell receptors in the human thymus. The CDR3 loop spans 13 amino acids. V lost 4 bases to trimming and J lost 4 bases; unmatched junction nucleotides: 4. The V gene's germline CDR1 is GTSNPN and CDR2 SVGIG (reference sequence). Clones were read by immunoSEQ multiplex PCR, and TCRdb kept only the in-frame ones, dropping some. The profile covers more than 550,000 clones, with 70% to 90% appearing a single time and 0.0094% taken by the ten largest. A further study also used this sample, focusing on human thymus T cells. In that study: Donors consisted of healthy Finnish infants (having corrective surgery for congenital heart defects). Resections were taken during corrective heart surgery, and the thymus tissue came from these. An apparent bias in V and J gene usage was seen in thymic and blood repertoires. Unrelated individuals were reported by related research to share highly overlapping thymic repertoires.

The V call is TRBV30, the J call TRBJ2-1, with 7 bases aligning to TRBD1. Sequenced sample: thymocytes. This TCR derives from a boy younger than two with a congenital heart defect. CDR3 nucleotides: TGTGCCTGGAATGGGACAGCATACAATGAGCAGTTCTTC. It translates to CAWNGTAYNEQFF.